These 17 T cell receptor beta chains were sequenced from one sample in a study of blood T cell repertoires in COVID-19 (TCRdb year 2020). Library construction relied on the immunoSEQ multiplex PCR assay. TCRdb limited this immuneACCESS table to in-frame rearrangements with V and J called. A share of clones is missing; checked studies link under half to unresolved V genes, and the rest is unexplained. Across this sample there are about 370,000 clones, with around 90% seen only once. 3% of the sample is held by the ten biggest clonotypes. The material sequenced was peripheral blood. The receptors were gathered from a woman between 25 and 40 years old with COVID-19, enrolled during active disease.

The chain is built from TRBV5-1 and TRBJ1-1; no firm D call. Germline CDR1 and CDR2: SGHRS and YFSETQ. This CDR3 contains 14 residues. Trimming cost V 5 bases and J 2 bases, with 13 bases left between them. The CDR3 sequence: CASRLTFYNTEAFF. CDR3 sequence (DNA): TGCGCCAGCAGGCTTACGTTCTACAACACTGAAGCTTTCTTT.

V gene TRBV7-8 combines with J gene TRBJ2-1, with D uncertain. CDR1 SGHVS and CDR2 FQNEAQ come from the germline V gene. The CDR3 runs to 13 residues. Trimming removed 5 bases at V and 13 bases at J, with 18 bases between. CDR3 residues: CASSPTLAELQFF. The CDR3 DNA sequence: TGTGCCAGCAGCCCTACCCTTGCGGAGTTACAGTTCTTC.

V is TRBV5-5 and J is TRBJ2-5; D not certain. Germline CDR1 SGHKS, CDR2 YYEKEE (reference sequence). The CDR3 has 15 residues. V was cut by 4 bases and J by 4 bases, with 17 bases left in between. CDR3 region: CASSLRLSTRETQYF. For the CDR3, the DNA is TGTGCCAGCAGCCTCAGGCTCTCTACCAGAGAGACCCAGTACTTC.

The chain carries TRBV12-5 and TRBJ2-7; 14 positions match TRBD2. This CDR3 is 22 amino acids long. CDR1 and CDR2 from the germline V gene are LGHNT and FRNRAP. With V trimmed by 11 bases and J by 3 bases, 30 bases remained unmatched. CDR3 loop: CAAGPVLVGRLAGGPDVYEQYV. For the CDR3, the DNA is TGTGCTGCAGGGCCAGTTCTAGTAGGCCGACTAGCGGGAGGGCCCGATGTCTACGAGCAGTACGTC.

This sequence joins TRBV5-1 and TRBJ2-1, with unresolved D. This CDR3 has 12 residues. Trimming removed 0 bases from V and 13 bases from J, with 11 bases in between. From germline, CDR1 is SGHRS and CDR2 YFSETQ. The CDR3 sequence is CASSLEAGTQFF. The CDR3 DNA sequence: TGCGCCAGCAGCTTGGAAGCCGGTACTCAGTTCTTC.

This clone was counted only a few times. The chain couples TRBV11-2 to TRBJ1-6; no definite D call. Trimming left V 4 bases short and J 1 base short, with 8 bases between. The CDR3 contains 15 residues. Germline CDR1 is SGHAT and CDR2 is FQNNGV. The DNA of the CDR3 is TGTGCCAGCAGCTCGTCGGGGTCCTATAATTCACCCCTCCACTTT. This encodes CASSSSGSYNSPLHF.

There are a few counts of this clone. J is TRBJ1-3 and V is TRBV6-2 or TRBV6-3; no firm D call. The CDR3 has 16 residues. V lost 2 bases, J lost 0 bases, and 11 bases lay in between. The germline V gene encodes CDR1 MNHEY and CDR2 SVGEGT. In nucleotides, the CDR3 is TGTGCCAGCAGTTACGATCCGGGGAACTCTGGAAACACCATATATTTT. Its protein is CASSYDPGNSGNTIYF.

The V gene is TRBV10-3, the J gene TRBJ1-2; the match to TRBD1 covers 9 bases. The CDR3 spans 15 residues. Germline values: CDR1 ENHRY, CDR2 SYGVKD. The trim removed 0 bases at V and 2 bases at J, leaving 1 base unmatched. The CDR3 nucleotides read TGTGCCATCAGTGAGTCGACAGGGGGAAACTATGGCTACACCTTC. This codes for CAISESTGGNYGYTF.

V and J are TRBV13 and TRBJ2-2; 8 bases align to TRBD1. This CDR3 spans 17 amino acids. The V gene end was trimmed by 4 bases and the J gene end by 4 bases; junction bases not matched to a gene: 11. Germline V gives CDR1 PRHDT, CDR2 FYEKMQ (reference sequence). The CDR3 region has the DNA TGTGCCAGCAGCTCCCCCTCCCAGGACAGGGCCACCGGGGAGCTGTTTTTT. Translated: CASSSPSQDRATGELFF.

The chain recombines TRBV11-2 with TRBJ2-7, with TRBD2 as a possible D gene (5 bases). The CDR3 spans 13 residues. Trimming took off 5 bases at V and 2 bases at J, with 10 bases between the two ends. CDR1 SGHAT and CDR2 FQNNGV come from the germline V gene. The CDR3 region is CASSPGLTYEQYV. The CDR3 coding sequence is TGTGCCAGCAGCCCAGGACTGACCTACGAGCAGTACGTC.

This clone has a handful of counts. The chain joins TRBV7-9 to TRBJ2-3; no clear D gene. V lost 5 bases, J lost 5 bases, and 5 bases lay in between. Looked up from germline, CDR1 is SEHNR and CDR2 is FQNEAQ (reference sequence). CDR3 size: 11 residues. CDR3: CASSPLDTQYF. The CDR3 coding sequence is TGTGCCAGCAGCCCCCTAGATACGCAGTATTTT. Complete variable domain (other parts from reference TRBV7-9 and TRBJ2-3): DTGVSQNPRHKITKRGQNVTFRCDPISEHNRLYWYRQTLGQGPEFLTYFQNEAQLEKSRLLSDRFSAERPKGSFSTLEIQRTEQGDSAMYLCASSPLDTQYFGPGTRLTVL.

This sequence joins TRBV7-6 and TRBJ2-1; D possibly corresponds to TRBD2 (7 bases). The germline CDR1 and CDR2 sequences are SGHVS and FNYEAQ. This CDR3 comprises 15 residues. V gave up 6 bases and J gave up 4 bases, with 16 bases separating them. The CDR3 here is CASSQGAGAYNEQFF. The CDR3 DNA sequence: TGTGCCAGCAGTCAAGGGGCGGGGGCTTACAATGAGCAGTTCTTC. Full variable domain (missing parts from reference TRBV7-6 and TRBJ2-1): GAGVSQSPRYKVTKRGQDVALRCDPISGHVSLYWYRQALGQGPEFLTYFNYEAQQDKSGLPNDRFSAERPEGSISTLTIQRTEQRDSAMYRCASSQGAGAYNEQFFGPGTRLTVL.

This clone showed up just once. V usage is TRBV4-2 and J usage is TRBJ1-1; no reliable D call. CDR3 length: 14 residues. Germline V gives CDR1 LGHNA, CDR2 YNFKEQ. V lost 1 base and J 4 bases, leaving 10 bases between the germline ends. The chain's CDR3 is CASSQASGLTEAFF. The CDR3 DNA follows: TGTGCCAGCAGCCAAGCATCAGGACTCACTGAAGCTTTCTTT.

This clone was picked up one time. The rearrangement joins TRBV19 to TRBJ2-4; 8 positions agree with TRBD1. J was trimmed by 0 bases and V by 3 bases; bases with no gene match: 1. The CDR3 length is 15 residues. Germline-derived CDR1 and CDR2 are LNHDA and SQIVND (reference sequence). The CDR3 sequence: CASSIQGAAKNIQYF. For the CDR3, the DNA is TGTGCCAGTAGTATCCAGGGGGCAGCCAAAAACATTCAGTACTTC.

The chain uses TRBV29-1 and TRBJ2-1, with 7 bases identical to TRBD2. The CDR3 is made up of 12 amino acids. Germline V gene sequence: CDR1 SQVTM, CDR2 ANQGSEA. The CDR3 here is CSGGLLRNEQFF. The CDR3 DNA follows: TGCAGTGGGGGACTACTTCGCAATGAGCAGTTCTTC.

The gene calls are TRBV9 and TRBJ2-2, with 7 bases lining up with TRBD2. This CDR3 region has 14 residues. Germline trimming cut 7 bases from V and 6 bases from J; bases unmatched to any gene: 9. Germline V lookup: CDR1 SGDLS, CDR2 YYNGEE. CDR3 sequence: CASSGWGGAGELFF. For the CDR3, the DNA is TGTGCCAGCTCCGGTTGGGGGGGTGCCGGGGAGCTGTTTTTT.

The genes are TRBV27 and TRBJ1-5, with a tentative D call TRBD1 (6 bases). CDR1 MNHEY and CDR2 SMNVEV come from the germline V gene (reference sequence). V was pared by 8 bases and J by 5 bases, with 16 bases between. There are 14 residues in the CDR3. The CDR3 DNA reads as TGTGCCAGCGGGGCAGGGGAGGGCGATCAGCCCCAGCATTTT. Protein product: CASGAGEGDQPQHF.